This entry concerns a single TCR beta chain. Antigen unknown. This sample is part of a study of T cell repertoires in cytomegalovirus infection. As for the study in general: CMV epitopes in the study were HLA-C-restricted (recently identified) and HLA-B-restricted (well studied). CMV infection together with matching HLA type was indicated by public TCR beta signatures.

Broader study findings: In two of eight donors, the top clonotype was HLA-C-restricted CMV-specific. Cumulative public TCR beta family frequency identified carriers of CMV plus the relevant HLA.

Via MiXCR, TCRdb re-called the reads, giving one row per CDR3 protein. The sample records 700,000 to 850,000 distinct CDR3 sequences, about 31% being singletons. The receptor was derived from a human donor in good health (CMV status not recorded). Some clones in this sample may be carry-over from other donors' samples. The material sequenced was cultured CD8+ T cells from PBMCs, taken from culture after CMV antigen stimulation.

CDR3 coding DNA: TGCGCCAGCAGCCCATACGCGGACAGGGCCCCTCTGGATACGCAGTATTTT. Translating it yields CASSPYADRAPLDTQYF. The rearrangement links TRBV4-3 to TRBJ2-3; TRBD1 matches 8 bases. CDR3 size: 17 residues. The germline V gene encodes CDR1 LGHNA and CDR2 YSLEER. Trimming took 4 bases from V and 6 from J; bases not matched to a gene: 15.